Following are 23 T cell receptor beta chains from one sample sequenced in a study of T cell responses to AZD1222 COVID-19 vaccine. Libraries were prepared by immunoSEQ multiplex PCR; TCRdb keeps only in-frame clonotypes and omits some of them. The sample shows under 250,000 clones, more than 85% of them seen only once. This sample comprised peripheral blood, obtained on day 0 of MenACWY control vaccination. The receptors originated from an adult in good health.

J is TRBJ1-5 and V is TRBV3-1 (or the pseudogene TRBV3-2); D uncertain. The V end lost 0 bases, the J end lost 6 bases, and 6 bases lay between the germline ends. Per the germline V gene, CDR1 is LGHDT and CDR2 is YNNKEL (reference sequence). CDR3 length: 13 residues. CDR3 amino acids: CASSQDRSQPQHF. The CDR3 region has the DNA TGTGCCAGCAGCCAAGATCGGAGTCAGCCCCAGCATTTT.

The chain uses TRBV2 and TRBJ1-1; D is unresolved. This CDR3 has 12 residues. Trimming took off 4 bases at V and 13 bases at J, with 16 bases between the two ends. The germline V gene encodes CDR1 SNHLY and CDR2 FYNNEI. The CDR3 protein is CASSAHIGRGFF. In DNA, the CDR3 is TGTGCCAGCAGTGCCCACATTGGGCGGGGTTTCTTT.

The chain has TRBV6-2 or TRBV6-3 and TRBJ1-5; D unclear. The CDR3 length is 14 residues. Germline CDR1 and CDR2: MNHEY and SVGEGT. The germline V and J ends were trimmed by 4 bases and 3 bases, with 10 bases remaining between them. CDR3 sequence (DNA): TGTGCCAGCAGTTCCAACCGGCTCAATCAGCCCCAGCATTTT. Protein product: CASSSNRLNQPQHF.

A word on this clone: One end of the junction fails to match germline, which may point to a read error. The chain joins TRBV19 to TRBJ2-1, with 11 bases aligning to TRBD2. Germline CDR1 is LNHDA and CDR2 is SQIVND (reference sequence). This CDR3 is built from 15 residues. This chain's CDR3 is CASSTASGGYSEQFF. The CDR3 DNA follows: TGTGCCAGTAGTACGGCTAGCGGGGGGTACAGTGAGCAGTTCTTC.

The gene calls are TRBV5-5 and TRBJ2-3, with 8 bases matching TRBD2. V shed 1 base, J shed 0 bases, and the junction held 10 bases outside the gene matches. The CDR3 totals 18 residues. Germline V gene data show CDR1 as SGHKS and CDR2 as YYEKEE (reference sequence). CDR3 sequence reads: CASSLHSGGRSSTDTQYF. CDR3 nucleotides: TGTGCCAGCAGCTTGCACAGCGGGGGCCGATCTAGCACAGATACGCAGTATTTT.

The chain has TRBV27 and TRBJ1-2; D remains ambiguous. V was trimmed by 3 bases and J by 8 bases, leaving 10 bases between them. CDR3 length: 12 amino acids. From germline, CDR1 is MNHEY and CDR2 SMNVEV (reference sequence). This chain's CDR3 is CASSFGGRGYTF. CDR3 DNA sequence: TGTGCCAGCAGTTTTGGAGGGCGCGGCTACACCTTC.

The chain joins TRBV18 to TRBJ2-3; TRBD1 matches at 11 bases. The CDR3 has 14 amino acids. CDR1 and CDR2 (germline): KGHSH, LQKENI. Trimming at V came to 6 bases and at J to 7 bases, leaving 6 bases not matched to a gene. The chain's CDR3 is CASSPGTGGYTQYF. CDR3 nucleotides: TGTGCCAGCTCGCCTGGGACAGGGGGATATACGCAGTATTTT.

V usage is TRBV5-1 and J usage is TRBJ1-6; tentative D call: TRBD1 (5 bases). The ends were cut back, 3 bases at V and 13 bases at J, with 11 bases in the middle. This CDR3 region has 12 residues. The germline V gene encodes CDR1 SGHRS and CDR2 YFSETQ. CDR3: CASSSPGGPLHF. CDR3 DNA sequence: TGCGCCAGCAGCTCCCCCGGGGGGCCCCTCCACTTT. Based on the CDR3 plus reference TRBV5-1 and TRBJ1-6, the full variable domain is KAGVTQTPRYLIKTRGQQVTLSCSPISGHRSVSWYQQTPGQGLQFLFEYFSETQRNKGNFPGRFSGRQFSNSRSEMNVSTLELGDSALYLCASSSPGGPLHFGNGTRLTVT.

The chain links TRBV3-1 (or the pseudogene TRBV3-2) to TRBJ2-7; D not resolved. Trimming removed 6 bases from V and 3 bases from J, with 6 bases in between. The CDR3 extends over 11 amino acids. CDR1 is LGHDT and CDR2 is YNNKEL in the germline V gene (reference sequence). CDR3 protein: CASRNNYEQYF. CDR3 nucleotide sequence: TGTGCCAGCAGGAACAACTACGAGCAGTACTTC.

This chain joins TRBV5-1 and TRBJ2-1; D is unresolved. The ends were cut back, 4 bases at V and 6 bases at J, with 8 bases in the middle. Germline loops: CDR1 SGHRS, CDR2 YFSETQ. The CDR3 covers 12 residues. The CDR3 coding sequence is TGCGCCAGCAGCCCGGGCGGCAATGAGCAGTTCTTC. It encodes CASSPGGNEQFF.

The gene calls are TRBV2 and TRBJ2-3, with D perhaps being TRBD1 or TRBD2 (6 bases each). Germline loops: CDR1 SNHLY, CDR2 FYNNEI. V lost 8 bases, J lost 3 bases, and 15 bases lay in between. This CDR3 has 14 amino acids. CDR3 coding DNA: TGTGCCAGCTCTACGGGGGCGGGGACAGATACGCAGTATTTT. It yields the protein CASSTGAGTDTQYF.

V is TRBV7-2 and J is TRBJ2-3, with D possibly being TRBD2 (6 bases). V shed 5 bases and J shed 5 bases, with 14 bases lying between them. CDR1 is SGHTA and CDR2 is FQGNSA in the germline V gene. The CDR3 extends over 14 amino acids. CDR3 DNA: TGTGCCAGCAGCCCCAACCCGGGGGAAGATACGCAGTATTTT. It codes for CASSPNPGEDTQYF.

The gene calls are TRBV6-5 and TRBJ2-3; 9 nucleotides line up with TRBD1. The CDR3 extends over 15 amino acids. V was pared by 7 bases and J by 3 bases, with 8 bases of the junction left unmatched. The V gene's germline CDR1 is MNHEY and CDR2 SVGAGI. The CDR3 region has the DNA TGTGCCAGCATCGACGACAGGGGGGGAACAGATACGCAGTATTTT. It yields the protein CASIDDRGGTDTQYF.

This clone has a handful of counts. V gene TRBV6-5 combines with J gene TRBJ2-1; 9 positions match TRBD1. This CDR3 spans 13 amino acids. Germline V lookup: CDR1 MNHEY, CDR2 SVGAGI. Trimming removed 5 bases from V and 9 bases from J; junction bases left unmatched: 5. In DNA, the CDR3 is TGTGCCAGCAGTAAACAGGGGGCCGTTGAGCAGTTCTTC. Amino acid sequence: CASSKQGAVEQFF.

Notes on this clone: Mismatch with germline at one junction end may stem from a read error. The chain carries TRBV6-5 and TRBJ1-1; D is possibly TRBD1 (5 bases). This CDR3 is built from 14 residues. Germline-derived CDR1 and CDR2 are MNHEY and SVGAGI. The CDR3, as DNA: TGTGCCAGCACTTACTCAGGGTTGAACACTGAAGCTTTCTTT. It is translated as CASTYSGLNTEAFF.

The rearrangement uses TRBV27 and TRBJ1-3; 9 bases match TRBD1. This CDR3 contains 14 residues. V dropped 4 bases and J dropped 4; count of bases not matched to a gene: 2. Germline loops: CDR1 MNHEY, CDR2 SMNVEV (reference sequence). The CDR3 is CASSSGTGGNTIYF. The CDR3 DNA follows: TGTGCCAGCAGTTCCGGGACAGGGGGAAACACCATATATTTT.

The rearrangement joins TRBV4-3 to TRBJ1-4; D may be TRBD1 (5 bases). The CDR3 length is 13 residues. CDR1 is LGHNA, CDR2 YSLEER, per germline. Trimming removed 5 bases at V and 4 bases at J, with 8 bases between. CDR3 sequence reads: CASSDSFNEKLFF. The CDR3, as DNA: TGCGCCAGCAGCGACAGCTTTAATGAAAAACTGTTTTTT.

This clone was seen a single time. The rearrangement joins TRBV7-2 to TRBJ2-1, with 8 bases matching TRBD2. Germline assignment: CDR1 SGHTA and CDR2 FQGNSA. V lost 5 bases and J lost 7; bases outside the gene matches: 7. This CDR3 has 14 amino acids. Here the CDR3 DNA reads TGTACCAGCAGCAAACCGACTAGCGCTAATGAGCAGTTCTTC. This encodes CTSSKPTSANEQFF. Based on the CDR3 plus reference TRBV7-2 and TRBJ2-1, the full variable domain is GAGVSQSPSNKVTEKGKDVELRCDPISGHTALYWYRQSLGQGLEFLIYFQGNSAPDKSGLPSDRFSAERTGGSVSTLTIQRTQQEDSAVYLCTSSKPTSANEQFFGPGTRLTVL.

The V gene is TRBV10-1, the J gene TRBJ1-2; the D gene is possibly TRBD1 (6 bases). The germline V gene encodes CDR1 WNHNN and CDR2 SYGVQD (reference sequence). The CDR3 spans 14 residues. V was clipped by 3 bases and J by 8 bases, with 16 bases between them. The CDR3 sequence is CASSDSPGDLGYTF. CDR3 coding DNA: TGCGCCAGCAGTGACTCGCCAGGGGACTTGGGCTACACCTTC.

The chain carries TRBV7-8 and TRBJ1-1; D ambiguous. From germline, CDR1 is SGHVS and CDR2 FQNEAQ. V lost 4 bases and J lost 0, with 9 bases in between. The CDR3 is 14 residues long. The CDR3: CASSSGGMNTEAFF. DNA for the CDR3: TGTGCCAGCAGCTCCGGAGGGATGAACACTGAAGCTTTCTTT.

This clone has only one observation. The V call is TRBV7-2, the J call TRBJ2-2, with 8 bases matching TRBD2. The CDR3 is made up of 14 amino acids. CDR1 is SGHTA and CDR2 is FQGNSA in the germline V gene. The junction had 3 bases not matched to a gene; V was cut back by 4 bases and J by 5 bases. The chain's CDR3 is CASSSGTRTGELFF. As DNA, the CDR3 is TGTGCCAGCAGCTCCGGGACTAGGACCGGGGAGCTGTTTTTT.

J is TRBJ1-4 and V is TRBV19, with D possibly TRBD1 on 6 matching bases. V was trimmed by 5 bases and J by 3 bases, leaving 13 bases between them. The CDR3 loop spans 15 amino acids. Germline V gives CDR1 LNHDA, CDR2 SQIVND (reference sequence). CDR3: CASSSPGQANEKLFF. The DNA of the CDR3 is TGTGCCAGTAGTTCGCCGGGACAAGCTAATGAAAAACTGTTTTTT.

The chain links TRBV19 to TRBJ2-2, with a possible D match to TRBD2 (6 bases). The V and J ends lost 5 bases and 4 bases respectively, with 11 bases between them. CDR3 length equals 14 residues. In germline, CDR1 is LNHDA, CDR2 SQIVND (reference sequence). The CDR3 region is CASSFQEGTGELFF. DNA for the CDR3: TGTGCCAGTAGTTTCCAGGAGGGCACCGGGGAGCTGTTTTTT. The full variable domain, with the rest looked up from reference TRBV19 and TRBJ2-2, is DGGITQSPKYLFRKEGQNVTLSCEQNLNHDAMYWYRQDPGQGLRLIYYSQIVNDFQKGDIAEGYSVSREKKESFPLTVTSAQKNPTAFYLCASSFQEGTGELFFGEGSRLTVL.